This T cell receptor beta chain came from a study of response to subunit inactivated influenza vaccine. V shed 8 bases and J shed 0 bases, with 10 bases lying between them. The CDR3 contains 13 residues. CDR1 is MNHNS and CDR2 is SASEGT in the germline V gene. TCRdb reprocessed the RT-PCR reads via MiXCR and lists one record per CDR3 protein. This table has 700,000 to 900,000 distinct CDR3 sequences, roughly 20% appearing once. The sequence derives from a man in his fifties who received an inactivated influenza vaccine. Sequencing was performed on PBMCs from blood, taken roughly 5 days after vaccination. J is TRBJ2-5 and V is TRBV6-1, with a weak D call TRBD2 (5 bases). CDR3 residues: CASLAGHQETQYF. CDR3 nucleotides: TGTGCCAGCCTGGCGGGCCACCAAGAGACCCAGTACTTC.